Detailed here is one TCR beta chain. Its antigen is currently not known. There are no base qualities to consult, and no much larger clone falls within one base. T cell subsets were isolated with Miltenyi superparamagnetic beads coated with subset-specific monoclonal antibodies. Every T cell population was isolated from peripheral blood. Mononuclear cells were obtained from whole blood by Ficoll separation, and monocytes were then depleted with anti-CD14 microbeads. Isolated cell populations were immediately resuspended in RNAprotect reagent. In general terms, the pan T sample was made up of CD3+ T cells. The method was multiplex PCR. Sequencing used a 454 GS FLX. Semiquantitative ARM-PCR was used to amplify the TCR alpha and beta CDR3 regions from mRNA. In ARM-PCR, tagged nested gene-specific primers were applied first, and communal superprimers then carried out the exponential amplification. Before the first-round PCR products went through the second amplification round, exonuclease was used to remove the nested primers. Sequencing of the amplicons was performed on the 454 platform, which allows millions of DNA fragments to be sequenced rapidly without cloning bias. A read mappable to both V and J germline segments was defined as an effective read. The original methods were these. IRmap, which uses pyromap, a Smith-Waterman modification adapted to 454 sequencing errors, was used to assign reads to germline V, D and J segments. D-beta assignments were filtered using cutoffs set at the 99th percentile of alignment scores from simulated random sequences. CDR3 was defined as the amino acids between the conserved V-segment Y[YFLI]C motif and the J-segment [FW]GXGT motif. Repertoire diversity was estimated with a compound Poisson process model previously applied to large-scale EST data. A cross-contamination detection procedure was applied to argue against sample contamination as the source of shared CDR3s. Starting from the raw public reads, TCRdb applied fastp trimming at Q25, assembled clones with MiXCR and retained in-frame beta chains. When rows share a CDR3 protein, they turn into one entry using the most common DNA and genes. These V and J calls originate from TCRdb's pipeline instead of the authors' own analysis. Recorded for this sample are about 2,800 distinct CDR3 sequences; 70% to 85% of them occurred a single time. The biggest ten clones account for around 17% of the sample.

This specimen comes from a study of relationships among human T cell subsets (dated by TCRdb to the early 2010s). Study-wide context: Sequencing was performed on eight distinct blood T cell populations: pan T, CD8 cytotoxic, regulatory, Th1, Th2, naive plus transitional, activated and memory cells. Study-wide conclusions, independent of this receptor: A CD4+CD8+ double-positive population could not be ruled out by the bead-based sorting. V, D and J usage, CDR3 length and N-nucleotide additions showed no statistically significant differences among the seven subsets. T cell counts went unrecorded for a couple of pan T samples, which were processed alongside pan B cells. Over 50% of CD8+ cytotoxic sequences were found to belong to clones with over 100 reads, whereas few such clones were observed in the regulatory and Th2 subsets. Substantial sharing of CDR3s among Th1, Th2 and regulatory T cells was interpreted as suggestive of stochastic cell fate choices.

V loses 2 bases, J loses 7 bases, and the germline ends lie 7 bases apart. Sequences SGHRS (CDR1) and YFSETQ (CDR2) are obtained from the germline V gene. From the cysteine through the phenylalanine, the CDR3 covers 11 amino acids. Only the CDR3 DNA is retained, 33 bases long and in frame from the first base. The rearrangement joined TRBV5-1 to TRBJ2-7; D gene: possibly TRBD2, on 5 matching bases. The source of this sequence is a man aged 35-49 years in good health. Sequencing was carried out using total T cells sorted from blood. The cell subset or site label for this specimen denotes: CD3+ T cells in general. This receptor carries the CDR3 CASSFGKEQYF. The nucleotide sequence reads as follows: TGCGCCAGCAGCTTCGGGAAGGAGCAGTACTTC.